This T cell receptor (beta chain) was sequenced in a study of neoadjuvant anti-PD-1 for oral cavity cancer. Study-wide results and limits: Expansion of preexisting intratumoral clones was suggested to aid response.

Tumor libraries mostly used about 4.8 ug genomic DNA, two replicates each. Profiled with immunoSEQ multiplex PCR; TCRdb holds only in-frame clones, not every one. The table shows 14,000 to 15,000 clones, with 35% to 40% occurring only once. This clone was recorded a few times. The antigen is not known. Trimming removed 4 bases at V and 2 bases at J, with 21 bases between. Per germline, CDR1 SGHDN and CDR2 FVKESK. The CDR3 contains 17 residues. Noted time point: after neoadjuvant nivolumab, at surgical resection. The patients had HPV-negative, locally advanced oral cavity squamous cell carcinoma. This clonotype was sampled from a person between 35 and 79 years old with oral cavity squamous cell carcinoma. The chain recombines TRBV14 with TRBJ2-7, with a possible D match to TRBD1 (7 bases). This sample comprised tumor tissue, obtained after nivolumab (anti-PD-1) treatment. CDR3 sequence reads: CASSLHDWGDRAYEQYF. The CDR3 DNA sequence: TGTGCCAGCAGCCTTCATGATTGGGGGGACAGAGCCTACGAGCAGTACTTC.